This T cell receptor beta chain was sequenced during a study of Ad26.COV2.S vaccination and SARS-CoV-2 variants. Profiling relied on immunoSEQ multiplex PCR, and the TCRdb table lists in-frame clones only, not all of them. The table shows roughly 150,000 clones, with roughly 85% occurring only once. This CDR3 region has 14 residues. Trimming removed 6 bases at V and 1 base at J, with 12 bases between. CDR1 is MNHEY and CDR2 is SVGAGI in the germline V gene. Study results and limitations: Vaccinated and placebo-treated recipients had similar non-spike TCR breadth.

Regarding this clone: The antigen is unknown.

The chain uses TRBV6-5 and TRBJ1-2, with D unresolved. The sequence was obtained from a human donor who had recovered from COVID-19. Sample: peripheral blood, taken after recovery from COVID-19. DNA of the CDR3: TGTGCCAGCAGCCCCTGGACGGATAACTATGGCTACACCTTC. This codes for CASSPWTDNYGYTF.